What follows describes a single TCR beta chain. Its target is not known. Libraries were UMI-labeled 5' RACE TRB cDNA. TCRdb reprocessed the 5' RACE reads, keeping one entry per CDR3 protein, no DNA. The repertoire table contains 60,000 to 65,000 distinct CDR3 sequences. These data belong to a study of CXCR3-negative and CXCR3-positive naive CD8 T cells. This CDR3 has 17 amino acids. CDR1 and CDR2 from the germline V gene are WNHNN and SYGVQD (reference sequence). Notes on the study in general: CXCR3-expressing naive cells carried TRB CDR3s more hydrophobic than those of CXCR3-negative naive cells. TRBV-TRBJ usage was similar across naive CXCR3 subsets but distinct in memory cells.

The receptor comes from a human donor in good health. Some clones in this sample may be carry-over from other donors' samples. The specimen was naive CXCR3+ CD8+ T cells from blood. Subset noted: CD45RO-CCR7+CD27+CD95- naive CD8+ T cells expressing CXCR3 (TNR3+). The J gene is TRBJ1-1, the V gene TRBV10-1; the D gene TCRdb calls, TRBD1, cannot be checked with no DNA. The CDR3 sequence: CASSESMRAGENTEAFF.